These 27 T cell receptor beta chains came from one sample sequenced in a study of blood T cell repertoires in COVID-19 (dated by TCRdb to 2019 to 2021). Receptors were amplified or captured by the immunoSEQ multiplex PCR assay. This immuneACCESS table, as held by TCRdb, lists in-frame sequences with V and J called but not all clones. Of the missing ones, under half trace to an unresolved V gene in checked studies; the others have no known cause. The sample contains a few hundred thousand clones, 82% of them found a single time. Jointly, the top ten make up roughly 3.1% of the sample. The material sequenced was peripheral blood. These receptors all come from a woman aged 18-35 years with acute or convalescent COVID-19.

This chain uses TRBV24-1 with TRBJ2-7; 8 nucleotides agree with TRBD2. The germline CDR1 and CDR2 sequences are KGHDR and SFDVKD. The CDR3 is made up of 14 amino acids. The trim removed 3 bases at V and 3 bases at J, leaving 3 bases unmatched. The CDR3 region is CATSDPTSGYEQYF. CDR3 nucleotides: TGTGCCACCAGTGATCCCACTAGCGGCTACGAGCAGTACTTC.

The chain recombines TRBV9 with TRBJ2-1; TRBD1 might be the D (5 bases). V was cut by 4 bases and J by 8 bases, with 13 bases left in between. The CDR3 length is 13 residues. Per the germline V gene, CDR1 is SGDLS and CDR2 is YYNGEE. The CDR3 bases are TGTGCCAGCAGCTACGTTAGGGGCGATGAGCAGTTCTTC. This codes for CASSYVRGDEQFF.

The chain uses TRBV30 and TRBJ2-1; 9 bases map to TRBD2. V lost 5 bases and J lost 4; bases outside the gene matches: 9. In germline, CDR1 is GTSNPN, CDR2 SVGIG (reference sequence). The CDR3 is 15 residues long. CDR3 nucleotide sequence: TGTGCCTGGGATCTAACGACTAGCGGATACAATGAGCAGTTCTTC. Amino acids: CAWDLTTSGYNEQFF.

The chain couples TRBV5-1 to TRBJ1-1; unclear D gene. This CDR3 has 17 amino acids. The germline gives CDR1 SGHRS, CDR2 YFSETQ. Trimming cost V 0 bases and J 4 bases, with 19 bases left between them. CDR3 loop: CASSLAIVGGSGTEAFF. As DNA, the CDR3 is TGCGCCAGCAGCTTGGCCATCGTGGGAGGTTCGGGCACTGAAGCTTTCTTT.

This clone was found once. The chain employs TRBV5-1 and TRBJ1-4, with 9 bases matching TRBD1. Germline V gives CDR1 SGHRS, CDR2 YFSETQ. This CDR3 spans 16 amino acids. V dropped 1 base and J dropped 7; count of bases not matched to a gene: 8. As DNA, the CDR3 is TGCGCCAGCAGCTTGATTCCGGGACAGGGTGGTGAAAAACTGTTTTTT. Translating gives CASSLIPGQGGEKLFF.

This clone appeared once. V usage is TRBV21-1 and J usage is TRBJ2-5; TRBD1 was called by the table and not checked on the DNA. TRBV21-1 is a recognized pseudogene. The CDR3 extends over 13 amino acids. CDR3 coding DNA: TGTGCCAGCATGTCCCATTTCCAAGAGACCCAGTACTTC. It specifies CASMSHFQETQYF.

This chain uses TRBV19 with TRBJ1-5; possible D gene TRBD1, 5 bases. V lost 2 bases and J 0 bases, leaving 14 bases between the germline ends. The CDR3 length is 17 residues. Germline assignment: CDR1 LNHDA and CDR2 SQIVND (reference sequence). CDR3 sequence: CASSILSGTYSNQPQHF. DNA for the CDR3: TGTGCCAGTAGTATATTGTCGGGGACTTATAGCAATCAGCCCCAGCATTTT.

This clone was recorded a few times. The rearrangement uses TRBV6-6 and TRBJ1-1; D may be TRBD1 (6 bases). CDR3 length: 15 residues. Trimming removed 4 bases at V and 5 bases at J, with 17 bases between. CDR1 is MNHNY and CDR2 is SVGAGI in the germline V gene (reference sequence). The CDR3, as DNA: TGTGCCAGCAGTTTGCAGGGGTCATTACGGACTGAAGCTTTCTTT. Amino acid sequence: CASSLQGSLRTEAFF.

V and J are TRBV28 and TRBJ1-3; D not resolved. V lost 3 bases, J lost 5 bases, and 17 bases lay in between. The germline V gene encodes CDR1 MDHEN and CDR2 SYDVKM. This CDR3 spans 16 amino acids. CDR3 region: CASSFRGVSGRNTIYF. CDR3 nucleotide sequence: TGTGCCAGCAGTTTTCGGGGAGTCTCTGGTAGAAACACCATATATTTT. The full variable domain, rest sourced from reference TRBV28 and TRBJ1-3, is DVKVTQSSRYLVKRTGEKVFLECVQDMDHENMFWYRQDPGLGLRLIYFSYDVKMKEKGDIPEGYSVSREKKERFSLILESASTNQTSMYLCASSFRGVSGRNTIYFGEGSWLTVV.

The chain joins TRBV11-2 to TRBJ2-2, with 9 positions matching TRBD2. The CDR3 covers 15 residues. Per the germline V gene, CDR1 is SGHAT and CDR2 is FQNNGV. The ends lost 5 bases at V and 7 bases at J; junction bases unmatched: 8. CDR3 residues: CASSPQAGGHGELFF. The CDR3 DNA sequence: TGTGCCAGCAGCCCTCAAGCGGGAGGACACGGGGAGCTGTTTTTT.

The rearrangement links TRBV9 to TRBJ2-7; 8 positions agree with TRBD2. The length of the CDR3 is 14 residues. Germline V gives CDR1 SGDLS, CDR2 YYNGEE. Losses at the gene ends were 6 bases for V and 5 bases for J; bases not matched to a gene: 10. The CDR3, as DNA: TGTGCCAGCACCAGAGCGGGAGCGAGGGACGAGCAGTACTTC. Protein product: CASTRAGARDEQYF.

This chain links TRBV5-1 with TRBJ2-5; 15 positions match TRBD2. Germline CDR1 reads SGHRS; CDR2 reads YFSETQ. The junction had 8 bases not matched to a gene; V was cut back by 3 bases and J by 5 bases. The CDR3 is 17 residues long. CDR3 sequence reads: CASSSSGTSGRWETQYF. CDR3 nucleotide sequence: TGCGCCAGCAGCTCTTCCGGGACTAGCGGGAGGTGGGAGACCCAGTACTTC.

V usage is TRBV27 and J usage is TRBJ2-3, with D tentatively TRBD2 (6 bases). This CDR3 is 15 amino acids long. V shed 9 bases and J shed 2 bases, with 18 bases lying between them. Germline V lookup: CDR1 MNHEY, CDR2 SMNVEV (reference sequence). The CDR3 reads CASLPMGLHTDTQYF. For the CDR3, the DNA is TGTGCCAGTTTACCTATGGGACTTCACACAGATACGCAGTATTTT.

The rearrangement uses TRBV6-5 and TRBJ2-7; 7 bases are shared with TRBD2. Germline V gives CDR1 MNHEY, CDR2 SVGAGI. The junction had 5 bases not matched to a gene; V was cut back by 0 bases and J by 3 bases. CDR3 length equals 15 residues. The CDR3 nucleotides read TGTGCCAGCAGTTACTCCGGGACTACCAACTACGAGCAGTACTTC. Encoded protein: CASSYSGTTNYEQYF.

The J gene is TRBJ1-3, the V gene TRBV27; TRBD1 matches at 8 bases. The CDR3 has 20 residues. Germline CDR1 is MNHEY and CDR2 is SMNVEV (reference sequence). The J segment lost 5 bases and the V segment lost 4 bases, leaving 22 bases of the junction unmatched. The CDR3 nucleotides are TGTGCCAGCAGTTCCAATATGTACCGAGGGACAGGAGCTCCTAGAAACACCATATATTTT. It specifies CASSSNMYRGTGAPRNTIYF.

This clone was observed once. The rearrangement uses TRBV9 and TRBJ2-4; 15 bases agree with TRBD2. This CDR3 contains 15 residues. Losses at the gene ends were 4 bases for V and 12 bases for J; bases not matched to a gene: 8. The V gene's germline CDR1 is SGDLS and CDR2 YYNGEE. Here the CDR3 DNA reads TGTGCCAGCAGCTCCCACCCGGGACTAGCGGGAGGTCAGTACTTC. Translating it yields CASSSHPGLAGGQYF.

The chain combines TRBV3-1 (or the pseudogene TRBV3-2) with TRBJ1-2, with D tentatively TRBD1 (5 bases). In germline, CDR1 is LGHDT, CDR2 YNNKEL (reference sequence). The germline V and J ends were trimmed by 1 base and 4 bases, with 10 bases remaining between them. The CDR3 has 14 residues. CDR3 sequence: CASSQGGGGYGYTF. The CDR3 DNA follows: TGTGCCAGCAGCCAAGGGGGCGGGGGCTATGGCTACACCTTC.

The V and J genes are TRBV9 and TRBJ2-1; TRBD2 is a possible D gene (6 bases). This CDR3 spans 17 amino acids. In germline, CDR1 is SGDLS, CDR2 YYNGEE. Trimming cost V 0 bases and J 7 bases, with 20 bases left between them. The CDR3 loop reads CASSVVGSGRVENEQFF. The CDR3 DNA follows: TGTGCCAGCAGCGTAGTCGGGAGCGGTCGGGTTGAGAATGAGCAGTTCTTC.

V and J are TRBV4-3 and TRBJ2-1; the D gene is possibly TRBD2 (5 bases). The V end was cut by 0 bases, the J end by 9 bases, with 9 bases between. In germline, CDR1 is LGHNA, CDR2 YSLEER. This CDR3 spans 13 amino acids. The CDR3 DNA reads TGCGCCAGCAGCCAAGATTTGGGGAGTGAGCAGTTCTTC. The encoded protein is CASSQDLGSEQFF.

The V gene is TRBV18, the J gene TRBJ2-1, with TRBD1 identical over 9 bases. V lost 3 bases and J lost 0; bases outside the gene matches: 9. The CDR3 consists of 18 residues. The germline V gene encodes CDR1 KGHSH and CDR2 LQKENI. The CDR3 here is CASSPANRGLISYNEQFF. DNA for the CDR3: TGTGCCAGCTCACCGGCCAACAGGGGGCTCATCTCCTACAATGAGCAGTTCTTC.

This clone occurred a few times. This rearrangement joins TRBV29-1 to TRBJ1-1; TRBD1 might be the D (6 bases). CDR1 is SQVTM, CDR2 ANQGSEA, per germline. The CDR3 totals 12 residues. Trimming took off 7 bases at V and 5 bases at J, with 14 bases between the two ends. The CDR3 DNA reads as TGCAGCGCACAGGGCTTGGGGACTGAAGCTTTCTTT. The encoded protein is CSAQGLGTEAFF.

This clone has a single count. The CDR3 nucleotides are TGCGCCAGCAGATACCCAGGGAACACAGATACGCAGTATTTT. Its protein product is CASRYPGNTDTQYF. The chain combines TRBV5-1 with TRBJ2-3; a weak D match, TRBD1 (5 bases). The CDR3 extends over 14 amino acids. Germline lookup yields CDR1 SGHRS and CDR2 YFSETQ. V lost 5 bases and J 2 bases, leaving 12 bases between the germline ends.

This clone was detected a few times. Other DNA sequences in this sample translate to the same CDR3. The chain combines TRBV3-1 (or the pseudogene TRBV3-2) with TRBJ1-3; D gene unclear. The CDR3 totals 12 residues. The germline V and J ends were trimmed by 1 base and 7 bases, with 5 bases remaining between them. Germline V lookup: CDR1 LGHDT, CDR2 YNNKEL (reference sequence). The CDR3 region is CASSQAGNTIYF. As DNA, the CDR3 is TGTGCCAGCAGCCAAGCGGGGAACACCATATATTTT.

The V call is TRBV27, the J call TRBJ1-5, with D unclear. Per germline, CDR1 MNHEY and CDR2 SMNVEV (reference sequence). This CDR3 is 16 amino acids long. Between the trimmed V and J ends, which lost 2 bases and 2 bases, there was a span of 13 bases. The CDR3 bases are TGTGCCAGCAGTTTAAGTTGGAGCAATGGCAATCAGCCCCAGCATTTT. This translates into CASSLSWSNGNQPQHF.

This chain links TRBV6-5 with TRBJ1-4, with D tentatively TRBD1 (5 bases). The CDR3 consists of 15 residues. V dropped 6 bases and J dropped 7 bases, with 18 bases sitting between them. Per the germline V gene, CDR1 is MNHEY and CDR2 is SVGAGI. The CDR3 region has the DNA TGTGCCAGCAGCCGAACGGGGGGATGGGGTGAAAAACTGTTTTTT. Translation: CASSRTGGWGEKLFF.

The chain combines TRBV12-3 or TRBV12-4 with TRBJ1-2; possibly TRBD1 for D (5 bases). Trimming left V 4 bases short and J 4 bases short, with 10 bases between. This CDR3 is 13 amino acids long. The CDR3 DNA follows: TGTGCCAGCAGTTCAGGGTTCGCCTATGGCTACACCTTC. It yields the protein CASSSGFAYGYTF.

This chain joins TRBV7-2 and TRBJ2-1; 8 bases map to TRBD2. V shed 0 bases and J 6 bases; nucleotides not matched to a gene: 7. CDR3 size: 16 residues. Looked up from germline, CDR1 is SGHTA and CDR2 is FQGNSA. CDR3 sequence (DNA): TGTGCCAGCAGCTTAGCAAGCGGGAGCATTTCCAATGAGCAGTTCTTC. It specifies CASSLASGSISNEQFF. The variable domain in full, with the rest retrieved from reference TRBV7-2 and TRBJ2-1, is GAGVSQSPSNKVTEKGKDVELRCDPISGHTALYWYRQSLGQGLEFLIYFQGNSAPDKSGLPSDRFSAERTGGSVSTLTIQRTQQEDSAVYLCASSLASGSISNEQFFGPGTRLTVL.